One and the same sample provided the 9 T cell receptor beta chains below, sequenced in a study of CD8+CD57+ T cells in acquired aplastic anemia. Flow cytometry had shown expanded CD8+CD57+ cells in the patients chosen for sequencing. TCR beta VDJ and CDR3 were profiled, and genomic DNA was the template. MiXCR, run by TCRdb on the reads, gives a single entry per CDR3 protein. The table lists some 200,000 distinct CDR3 sequences, approximately 48% of them singletons, with about 1.8% in the top ten. The sample consisted of sorted CD4+, CD8+, or CD8+CD57+ T cells (not recorded which) from PBMCs. The receptors stem from a human donor with aplastic anemia.

This chain connects TRBV24-1 to TRBJ1-6; D is unresolved. V was trimmed by 4 bases and J by 5 bases, leaving 8 bases between them. This CDR3 spans 14 amino acids. CDR1 KGHDR and CDR2 SFDVKD come from the germline V gene. CDR3 amino acids: CATSESRDNSPLHF. CDR3 DNA sequence: TGTGCCACCAGTGAATCTCGAGATAATTCACCCCTCCACTTT.

This rearrangement joins TRBV20-1 to TRBJ2-1, with D possibly matching TRBD2 (6 bases). Germline values: CDR1 DFQATT, CDR2 SNEGSKA (reference sequence). This CDR3 has 14 residues. V lost 2 bases and J 9 bases, leaving 17 bases between the germline ends. CDR3 amino acids: CSARQTEGLSEQFF. DNA of the CDR3: TGCAGTGCTAGACAGACGGAGGGCCTAAGTGAGCAGTTCTTC.

To note about this clonotype: One end of the junction is discordant with germline, which a read error may explain. The V gene is TRBV2, the J gene TRBJ1-2; perhaps TRBD1 as D (6 bases). From germline, CDR1 is SNHLY and CDR2 FYNNEI. This CDR3 contains 12 residues. The CDR3, as DNA: TGTGCCAGGGACAGCGTTAACTGTGGCTACACCTTC. This translates into CARDSVNCGYTF.

The chain combines TRBV11-2 with TRBJ2-7; perhaps TRBD2 as D (6 bases). CDR1 is SGHAT, CDR2 FQNNGV, per germline. Trimming removed 2 bases at V and 2 bases at J, with 10 bases between. The CDR3 loop spans 14 amino acids. The CDR3 DNA reads as TGTGCCAGCAGCTTATTGCGGGGTGCCTACGAGCAGTACTTC. Translated: CASSLLRGAYEQYF. Complete variable domain (other parts from reference TRBV11-2 and TRBJ2-7): EAGVAQSPRYKIIEKRQSVAFWCNPISGHATLYWYQQILGQGPKLLIQFQNNGVVDDSQLPKDRFSAERLKGVDSTLKIQPAKLEDSAVYLCASSLLRGAYEQYFGPGTRLTVT.

This sequence joins TRBV10-3 and TRBJ1-5; D possibly corresponds to TRBD1 (5 bases). Germline assignment: CDR1 ENHRY and CDR2 SYGVKD. The CDR3 extends over 14 amino acids. Trimming stripped 10 bases from V and 0 bases from J, with 13 bases between. The CDR3 bases are TGTGCCACCCAGGACAAGTATAGCAATCAGCCCCAGCATTTT. Its translation is CATQDKYSNQPQHF.

V usage is TRBV7-2 and J usage is TRBJ2-7; TRBD2 agrees at 8 bases. The CDR3 extends over 13 amino acids. Germline CDR1 reads SGHTA; CDR2 reads FQGNSA. The V gene end was trimmed by 8 bases and the J gene end by 5 bases; junction bases not matched to a gene: 8. The CDR3 nucleotides are TGTGCCAGCCGGGAGGGCGGGCCCCACGAGCAGTACTTC. Its protein product is CASREGGPHEQYF.

The chain's CDR3 is CATSDGTGTYEQYF. DNA for the CDR3: TGTGCCACCAGTGACGGGACAGGAACCTACGAGCAGTACTTC. This chain joins TRBV24-1 and TRBJ2-7, with 8 bases that match TRBD1. The germline gives CDR1 KGHDR, CDR2 SFDVKD. The CDR3 totals 14 residues. The V segment lost 4 bases and the J segment 2 bases; nucleotides outside the gene matches: 3.

This clonotype has ten or more counts. This chain connects TRBV25-1 to TRBJ1-1; D is uncertain. The CDR3 is 13 amino acids. Germline CDR1 is MGHDK and CDR2 is SYGVNS. V was trimmed by 1 base and J by 1 base, leaving 4 bases between them. The CDR3 reads CASSESGNTEAFF. In DNA, the CDR3 is TGTGCCAGCAGTGAATCTGGGAACACTGAAGCTTTCTTT.

This clonotype has just a few counts. The gene calls are TRBV11-2 and TRBJ2-3; TRBD2 agrees at 9 bases. Germline V gene data show CDR1 as SGHAT and CDR2 as FQNNGV. V was pared by 5 bases and J by 0 bases, with 6 bases of the junction left unmatched. The CDR3 extends over 16 amino acids. The CDR3 bases are TGTGCCAGCAGCCGCGGACTAGCGACAAGCACAGATACGCAGTATTTT. This gives the protein CASSRGLATSTDTQYF.